This T cell receptor beta chain was documented in a study of beta chain features in type 1 diabetes listed by TCRdb under 2018. Context from the whole study: Mean age, gender distribution, total cell number and subset yield were not different between patients and healthy donors. A total of under 140,000,000 sorted cells were examined across all samples, and the number of cells per subset was strongly correlated with RNA yield. In the study, TCRB repertoires of sorted circulating CD4+ T cell subsets from recently diagnosed type 1 diabetes patients were compared with those of matched healthy donors. Whereas all 30 or so donors provided naive and central memory subsets, regulatory and stem cell-like memory subsets were isolated from just 8 patients and roughly 8 healthy donors. Here is what the overall study found, with its caveats: HLA sub-analyses involved small numbers of individuals, so any influence of HLA type on TCRB rearrangement remained unresolved. Naive, central memory and regulatory TCRB repertoires appeared to be more alike among patients than among healthy donors. In all four CD4+ subsets, TCRB CDR3 length was moderately but significantly shorter in type 1 diabetes patients. Fewer insertions and more nucleotide deletions at VDJ recombination sites were observed in patients with type 1 diabetes, implying thymic rearrangement abnormalities. Shorter templates might be favored by PCR, yet because patient and control samples were amplified and corrected together, any such skew would affect both groups equally. Because cDNA rather than genomic DNA was sequenced, highly expressing activated cells could have been over-represented, although no difference in activation and CD3 levels was found between groups.

The germline V gene (reference sequence) provides CDR1 SGHNT and CDR2 YYREEE. From its cysteine to its phenylalanine, the CDR3 spans 12 amino acids. Of the read, only the CDR3 DNA is kept; its 36 bases are in frame from base 1. Trimming costs V 4 bases and J 7 bases, and their ends lie 11 bases apart. Notes on this clone: Its antigen is unknown. Per-base quality was not reported, and no clone a single base away is much larger than it.

From each donor, a single peripheral blood sample of approximately 0.11 L on average was drawn into heparinised tubes. Naive, central memory, regulatory and stem cell-like memory CD4+ T cells were sorted on a BD FACSAria II using a panel including CD45RO, CCR7, CD25, CD127, CD95 and CD27. A purity above 95% was achieved for all sorted populations. PBMCs were separated immediately by Lymphoprep density gradient centrifugation and were stained directly, without being cultured. So that batch effects would be minimized, each experiment stained and sorted samples in pairs, pairing one healthy donor with one patient. The High Capacity cDNA Reverse Transcription Kit was used to reverse transcribe all of the isolated RNA, meaning that expressed TCRB transcripts were what got sequenced. Naive, central memory and regulatory T cell samples underwent deep immunoSEQ sequencing, averaging about 3.3 million total reads per sample. Sorted cells were lysed in RLT buffer, and RNA was extracted using DNase-treated RNeasy Micro or Mini kits according to cell number. Each cell subset was processed separately to prevent cross-contamination, with patient and healthy donor samples processed together. Using the immunoSEQ multiplex PCR, TCRB sequences were amplified from cDNA into 87-bp fragments spanning the CDR3 region. The amplicons were sequenced using the Illumina HiSeq platform. As for how the authors treated the data: PCR bias was corrected computationally using synthetic template baselines, and reads within Hamming distance 2 were collapsed, with unmergeable singletons discarded. Reads were aligned against IMGT so that V, D and J genes, CDR3 length and insertions or deletions at six rearrangement sites could be assigned. Clonotype counts were normalized to sorted cell number within each subset before computing true diversity and Gini coefficients with the tcR R package. The overlap coefficient, calculated on TCRB nucleotide sequences, was used to quantify repertoire sharing. Out-of-frame TCRB sequences from naive cells were analyzed as a proxy for the pre-selection repertoire. TCRdb's version of the immuneACCESS table is confined to in-frame rearrangements and falls short of the full clone set. An unresolved V gene accounts for under half of the shortfall where checked; the remainder is of unknown origin. Clonal size and the V and J genes are those of that table, whereas D and trimming came from the DNA. Here the sample has 640,000 or so clones; around 15% occur a single time. Less than 0.04% of the sample goes to the ten largest clones.

The sequencing sample was made of naive CD4+ T cells from blood. Taken with the paper, the label for cell subset or site translates to: true naive CD4+ T cells. The source is a man between 18 and 29 years old with type 1 diabetes. The chain joins TRBV5-4 to TRBJ1-2; the D gene is possibly TRBD1, with 5 bases matching. The sequence in DNA is TGTGCCAGCAGCCCCCAGGGAGGTGGCTACACCTTC. Its translation is CASSPQGGGYTF.